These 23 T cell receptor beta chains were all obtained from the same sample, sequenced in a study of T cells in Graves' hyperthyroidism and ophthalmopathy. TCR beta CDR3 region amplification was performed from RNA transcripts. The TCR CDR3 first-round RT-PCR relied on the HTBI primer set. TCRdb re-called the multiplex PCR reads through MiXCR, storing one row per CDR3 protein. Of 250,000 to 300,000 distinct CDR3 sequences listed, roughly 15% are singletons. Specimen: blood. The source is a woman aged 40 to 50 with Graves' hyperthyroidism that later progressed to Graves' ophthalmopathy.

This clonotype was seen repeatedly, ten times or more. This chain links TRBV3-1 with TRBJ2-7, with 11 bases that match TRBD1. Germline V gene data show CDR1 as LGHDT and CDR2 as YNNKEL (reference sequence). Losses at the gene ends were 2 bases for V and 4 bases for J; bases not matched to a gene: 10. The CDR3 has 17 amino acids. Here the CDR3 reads CASSQRSGQGALYEQYF. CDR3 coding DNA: TGTGCCAGCAGCCAAAGGAGTGGACAGGGGGCCTTGTACGAGCAGTACTTC.

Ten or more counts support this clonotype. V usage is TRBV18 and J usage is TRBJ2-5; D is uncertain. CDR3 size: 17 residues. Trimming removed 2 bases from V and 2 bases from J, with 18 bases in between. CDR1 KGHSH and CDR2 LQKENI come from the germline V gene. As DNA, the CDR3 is TGTGCCAGCTCACCATATTGGGTCCCGGCGGCTCAAGAGACCCAGTACTTC. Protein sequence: CASSPYWVPAAQETQYF.

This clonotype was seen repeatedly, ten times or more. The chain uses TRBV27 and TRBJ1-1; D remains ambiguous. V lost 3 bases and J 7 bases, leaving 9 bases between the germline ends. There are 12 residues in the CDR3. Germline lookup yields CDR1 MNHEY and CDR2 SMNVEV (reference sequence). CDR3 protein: CASSFPGYEAFF. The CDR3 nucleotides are TGTGCCAGCAGTTTCCCCGGGTATGAAGCTTTCTTT.

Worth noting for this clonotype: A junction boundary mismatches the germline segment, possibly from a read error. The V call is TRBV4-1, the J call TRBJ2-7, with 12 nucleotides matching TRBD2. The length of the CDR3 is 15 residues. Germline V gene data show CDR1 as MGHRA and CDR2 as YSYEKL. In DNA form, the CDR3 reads TGCGCCAGCAGTACGACTAGCGGGAGCTCGTACGAGCACTACTTC. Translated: CASSTTSGSSYEHYF.

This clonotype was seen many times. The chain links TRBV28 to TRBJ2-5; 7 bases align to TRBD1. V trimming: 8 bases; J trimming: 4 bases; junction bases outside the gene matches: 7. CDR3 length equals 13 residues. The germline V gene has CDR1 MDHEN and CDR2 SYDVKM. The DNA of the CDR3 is TGTGCCAGCGGGCGAGGGGGCGCAGAGACCCAGTACTTC. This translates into CASGRGGAETQYF.

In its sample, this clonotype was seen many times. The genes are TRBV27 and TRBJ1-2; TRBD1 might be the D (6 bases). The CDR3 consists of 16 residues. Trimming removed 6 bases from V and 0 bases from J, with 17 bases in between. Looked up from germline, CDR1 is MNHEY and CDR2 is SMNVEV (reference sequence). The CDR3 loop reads CASSPPRGHANYGYTF. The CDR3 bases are TGTGCCAGCAGCCCCCCACGGGGGCATGCTAACTATGGCTACACCTTC.

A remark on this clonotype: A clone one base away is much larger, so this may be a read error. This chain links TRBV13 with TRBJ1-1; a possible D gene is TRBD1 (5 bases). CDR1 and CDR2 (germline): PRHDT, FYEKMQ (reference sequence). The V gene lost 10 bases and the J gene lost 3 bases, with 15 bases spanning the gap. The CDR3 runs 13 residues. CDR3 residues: CAISGRLDTEAFF. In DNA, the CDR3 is TGTGCCATCTCGGGACGCCTGGACACTGAAGCTTTCTTT.

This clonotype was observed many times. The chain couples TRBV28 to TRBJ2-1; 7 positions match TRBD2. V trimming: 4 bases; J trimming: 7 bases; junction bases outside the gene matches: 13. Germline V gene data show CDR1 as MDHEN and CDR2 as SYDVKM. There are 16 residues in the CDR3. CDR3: CASSSRAGTVRNEQFF. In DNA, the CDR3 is TGTGCCAGCAGTTCAAGAGCGGGAACTGTAAGGAATGAGCAGTTCTTC.

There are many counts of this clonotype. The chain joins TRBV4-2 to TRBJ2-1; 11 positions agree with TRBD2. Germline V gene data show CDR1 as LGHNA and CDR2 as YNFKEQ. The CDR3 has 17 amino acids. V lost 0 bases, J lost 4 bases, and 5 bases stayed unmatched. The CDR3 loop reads CASSQEPGTSGYNEQFF. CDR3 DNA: TGTGCCAGCAGCCAAGAACCCGGGACTAGCGGTTACAATGAGCAGTTCTTC.

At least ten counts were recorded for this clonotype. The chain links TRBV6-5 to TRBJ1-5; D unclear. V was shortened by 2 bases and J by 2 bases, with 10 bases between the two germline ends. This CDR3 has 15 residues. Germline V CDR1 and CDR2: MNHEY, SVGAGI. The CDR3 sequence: CASSYGFYGNQPQHF. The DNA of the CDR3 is TGTGCCAGCAGTTACGGTTTTTATGGCAATCAGCCCCAGCATTTT.

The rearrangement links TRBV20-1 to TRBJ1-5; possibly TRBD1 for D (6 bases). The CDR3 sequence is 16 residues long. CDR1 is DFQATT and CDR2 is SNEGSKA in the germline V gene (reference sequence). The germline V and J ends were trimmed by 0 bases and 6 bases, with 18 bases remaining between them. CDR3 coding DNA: TGCAGTGCTAGAGATTTGGTTAGGGGGTTGTTTCAGCCCCAGCATTTT. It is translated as CSARDLVRGLFQPQHF.

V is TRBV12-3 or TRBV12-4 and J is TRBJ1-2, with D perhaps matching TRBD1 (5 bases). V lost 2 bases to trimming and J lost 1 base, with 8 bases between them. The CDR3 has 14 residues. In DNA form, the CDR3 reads TGTGCCAGCAGTTTACCAGGGAATAACTATGGCTACACCTTC. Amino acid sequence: CASSLPGNNYGYTF.

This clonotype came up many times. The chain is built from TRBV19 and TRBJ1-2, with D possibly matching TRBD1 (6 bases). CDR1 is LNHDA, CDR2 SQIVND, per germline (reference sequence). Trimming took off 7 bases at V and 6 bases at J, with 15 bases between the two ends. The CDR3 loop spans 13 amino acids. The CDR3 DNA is TGTGCCAGTAAGGGGGGTCTACCACATGGCTACACCTTC. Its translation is CASKGGLPHGYTF.

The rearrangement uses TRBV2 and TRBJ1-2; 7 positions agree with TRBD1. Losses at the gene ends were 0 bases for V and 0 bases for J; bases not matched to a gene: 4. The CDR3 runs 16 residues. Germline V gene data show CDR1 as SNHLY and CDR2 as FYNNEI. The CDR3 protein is CASSEARTGTNYGYTF. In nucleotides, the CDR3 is TGTGCCAGCAGTGAAGCCCGGACAGGAACTAACTATGGCTACACCTTC. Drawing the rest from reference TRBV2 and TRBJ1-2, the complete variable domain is EPEVTQTPSHQVTQMGQEVILRCVPISNHLYFYWYRQILGQKVEFLVSFYNNEISEKSEIFDDQFSVERPDGSNFTLKIRSTKLEDSAMYFCASSEARTGTNYGYTFGSGTRLTVV.

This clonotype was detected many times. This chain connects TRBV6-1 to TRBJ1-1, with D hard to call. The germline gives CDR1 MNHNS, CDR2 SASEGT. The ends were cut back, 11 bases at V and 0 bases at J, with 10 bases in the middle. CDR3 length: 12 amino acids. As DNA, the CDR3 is TGTGCCCTCAGCCGGCTGAACACTGAAGCTTTCTTT. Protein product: CALSRLNTEAFF.

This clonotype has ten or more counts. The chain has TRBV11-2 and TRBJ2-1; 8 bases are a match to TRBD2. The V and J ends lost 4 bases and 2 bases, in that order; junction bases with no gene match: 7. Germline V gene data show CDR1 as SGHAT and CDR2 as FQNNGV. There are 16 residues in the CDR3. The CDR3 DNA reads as TGTGCCAGCAGCTCCACTAGCGGTAGTACCTACAATGAGCAGTTCTTC. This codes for CASSSTSGSTYNEQFF.

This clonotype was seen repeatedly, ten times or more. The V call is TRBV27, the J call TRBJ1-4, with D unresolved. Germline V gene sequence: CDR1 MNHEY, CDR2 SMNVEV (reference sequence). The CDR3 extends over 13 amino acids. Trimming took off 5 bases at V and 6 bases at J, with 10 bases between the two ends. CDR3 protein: CASSPRRDEKLFF. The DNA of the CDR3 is TGTGCCAGCAGTCCCCGGAGGGATGAAAAACTGTTTTTT.

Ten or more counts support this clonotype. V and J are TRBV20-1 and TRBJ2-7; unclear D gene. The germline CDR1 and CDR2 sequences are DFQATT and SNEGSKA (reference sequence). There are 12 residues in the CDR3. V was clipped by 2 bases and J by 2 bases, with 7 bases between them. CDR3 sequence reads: CSARPTAYEQYF. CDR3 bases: TGCAGTGCTAGACCTACCGCCTACGAGCAGTACTTC.

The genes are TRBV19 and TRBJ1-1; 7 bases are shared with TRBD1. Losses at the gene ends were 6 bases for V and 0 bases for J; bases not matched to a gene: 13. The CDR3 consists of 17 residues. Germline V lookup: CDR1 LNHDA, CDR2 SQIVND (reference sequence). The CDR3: CASSTGTERTMNTEAFF. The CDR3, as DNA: TGTGCCAGTAGCACGGGGACAGAAAGGACTATGAACACTGAAGCTTTCTTT.

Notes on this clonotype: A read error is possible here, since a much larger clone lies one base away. CDR3 coding DNA: TGTGCCAGCAGCTCAGGACCGAGGACAGGGGGAGACGAGCAGTACTTC. It yields the protein CASSSGPRTGGDEQYF. V is TRBV2 and J is TRBJ2-7; 10 bases align to TRBD1. Germline CDR1 is SNHLY and CDR2 is FYNNEI. The CDR3 is 16 amino acids. The ends lost 6 bases at V and 5 bases at J; junction bases unmatched: 13.

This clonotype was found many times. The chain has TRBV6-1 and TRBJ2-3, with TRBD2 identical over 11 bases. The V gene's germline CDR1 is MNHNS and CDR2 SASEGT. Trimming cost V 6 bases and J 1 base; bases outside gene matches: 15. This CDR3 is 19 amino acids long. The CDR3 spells CASSPQLWTSGFGTDTQYF. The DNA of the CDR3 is TGTGCCAGCAGCCCCCAACTTTGGACTAGCGGGTTTGGCACAGATACGCAGTATTTT.

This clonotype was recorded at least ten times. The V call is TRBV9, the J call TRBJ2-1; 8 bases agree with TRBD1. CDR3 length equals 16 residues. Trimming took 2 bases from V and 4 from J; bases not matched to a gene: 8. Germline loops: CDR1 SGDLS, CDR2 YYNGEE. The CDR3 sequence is CASSVRGLSGYNEQFF. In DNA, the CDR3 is TGTGCCAGCAGCGTCAGGGGGCTTTCAGGTTACAATGAGCAGTTCTTC.

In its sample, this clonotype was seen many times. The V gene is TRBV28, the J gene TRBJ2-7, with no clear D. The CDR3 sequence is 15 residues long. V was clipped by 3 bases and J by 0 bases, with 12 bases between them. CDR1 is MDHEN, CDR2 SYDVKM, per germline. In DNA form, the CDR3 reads TGTGCCAGCAGTTTGCCACCCTCCAGCTCCTACGAGCAGTACTTC. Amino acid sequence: CASSLPPSSSYEQYF. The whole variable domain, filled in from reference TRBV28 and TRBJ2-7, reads DVKVTQSSRYLVKRTGEKVFLECVQDMDHENMFWYRQDPGLGLRLIYFSYDVKMKEKGDIPEGYSVSREKKERFSLILESASTNQTSMYLCASSLPPSSSYEQYFGPGTRLTVT.